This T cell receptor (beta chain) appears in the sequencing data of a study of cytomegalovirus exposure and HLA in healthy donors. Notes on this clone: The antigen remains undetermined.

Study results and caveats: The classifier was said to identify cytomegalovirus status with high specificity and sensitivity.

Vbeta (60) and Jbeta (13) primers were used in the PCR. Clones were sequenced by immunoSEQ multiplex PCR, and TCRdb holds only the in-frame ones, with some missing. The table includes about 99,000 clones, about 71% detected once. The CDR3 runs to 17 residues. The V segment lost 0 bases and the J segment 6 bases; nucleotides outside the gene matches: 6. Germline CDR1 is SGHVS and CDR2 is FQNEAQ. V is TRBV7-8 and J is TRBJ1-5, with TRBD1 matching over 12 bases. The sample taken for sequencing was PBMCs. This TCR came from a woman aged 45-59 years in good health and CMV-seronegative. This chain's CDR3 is CASSLAPGTGGSQPQHF. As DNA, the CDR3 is TGTGCCAGCAGCTTAGCGCCCGGGACAGGGGGCAGTCAGCCCCAGCATTTT.